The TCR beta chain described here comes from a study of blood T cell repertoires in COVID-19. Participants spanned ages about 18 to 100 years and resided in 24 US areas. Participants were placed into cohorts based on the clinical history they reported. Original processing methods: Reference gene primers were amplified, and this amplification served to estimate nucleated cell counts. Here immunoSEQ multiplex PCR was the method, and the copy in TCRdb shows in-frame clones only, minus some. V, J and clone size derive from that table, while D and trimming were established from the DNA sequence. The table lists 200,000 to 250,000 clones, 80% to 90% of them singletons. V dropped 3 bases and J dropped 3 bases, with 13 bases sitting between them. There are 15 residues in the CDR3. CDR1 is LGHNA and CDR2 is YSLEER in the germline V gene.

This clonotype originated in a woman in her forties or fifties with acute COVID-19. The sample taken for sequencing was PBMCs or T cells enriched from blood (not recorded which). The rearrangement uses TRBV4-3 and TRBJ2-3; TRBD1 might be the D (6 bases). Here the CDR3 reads CASSQGAGMTDTQYF. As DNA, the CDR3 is TGCGCCAGCAGCCAGGGGGCAGGGATGACAGATACGCAGTATTTT.